The subject of this entry is one T cell receptor (beta chain). Its antigen is undetermined. Trimming took off 7 bases at V and 0 bases at J, with 11 bases between the two ends. There are 14 residues in the CDR3. Germline-derived CDR1 and CDR2 are SSHAT and FNYEAQ (reference sequence). These data belong to a study of T-cell reconstitution after alpha-beta-depleted transplantation in children. Study-wide points: Recipient T cells and thymic progenitors that survived gave rise to the high TCRbeta diversity observed at day 60 in some patients. Expanded clones from the graft, numbering several hundred, reportedly supplied alpha-beta T cells about two months after transplant.

TCRbeta library construction was performed incorporating unique molecular identifiers. TCRdb re-analysed the PCR reads in MiXCR, keeping a single row per CDR3 protein. This repertoire shows about 980,000 distinct CDR3 sequences, about 31% found once; its top ten account for over 25%. This specimen was PBMCs, mostly from graft donor cells, taken 360 days after TCRalphabeta/CD19-depleted stem cell transplant. The sequence derives from a boy under two years old who had a stem cell transplant for SCID, so the T cells may come from the graft donor. The rearrangement uses TRBV7-7 and TRBJ2-3; D is ambiguous. CDR3 DNA: TGTGCCAGCAAAAAGGGTCTTAGCACAGATACGCAGTATTTT. It codes for CASKKGLSTDTQYF.